The 7 T cell receptor beta chains given below trace back to one sample, sequenced in a study of identical twins. TCRdb fed the 5' RACE reads into MiXCR, producing one record per CDR3 protein. The top ten clones hold 35% to 50% of a sample with roughly 200,000 distinct CDR3 sequences, around a sixth of them seen once. This sample also appeared in a second study, on T cells expressing NK-cell markers.

The specimen was CD8+ T cells sorted from blood. The source of these receptors is a woman aged 18-29 years in good health.

This clonotype was found a few times. V is TRBV27 and J is TRBJ1-5; D unresolved. Germline CDR1 MNHEY, CDR2 SMNVEV (reference sequence). Trimming cost V 3 bases and J 2 bases, with 5 bases left between them. CDR3 length: 13 amino acids. The CDR3 nucleotides are TGTGCCAGCAGTTTCCATGGCAATCAGCCCCAGCATTTT. Protein product: CASSFHGNQPQHF.

The V call is TRBV12-3 or TRBV12-4, the J call TRBJ1-5; the D gene is possibly TRBD1 (5 bases). The CDR3 is made up of 13 amino acids. V gave up 9 bases and J gave up 3 bases, with 12 bases separating them. CDR3 region: CASAGTANQPQHF. CDR3 nucleotide sequence: TGTGCCAGTGCCGGGACCGCCAATCAGCCCCAGCATTTT.

This sequence joins TRBV6-1 and TRBJ2-1; 8 nucleotides line up with TRBD1. Trimming cost V 3 bases and J 7 bases; bases outside gene matches: 11. This CDR3 has 16 residues. Germline V lookup: CDR1 MNHNS, CDR2 SASEGT. The DNA for the CDR3 is TGTGCCAGCAGTGATTCAGACAGGGGTAAGCGGAATGAGCAGTTCTTC. Translating gives CASSDSDRGKRNEQFF.

This clonotype has just a few counts. The chain is built from TRBV29-1 and TRBJ2-1; 10 positions match TRBD2. Germline lookup yields CDR1 SQVTM and CDR2 ANQGSEA. The CDR3 has 14 residues. Trimming at V came to 4 bases and at J to 3 bases, leaving 3 bases not matched to a gene. CDR3 nucleotide sequence: TGCAGCGTTGGACTAGCGGGTAACTACAATGAGCAGTTCTTC. It encodes CSVGLAGNYNEQFF.

This clonotype was detected a few times. The chain joins TRBV12-3 or TRBV12-4 to TRBJ2-1; TRBD2 is a possible D gene (5 bases). The CDR3 extends over 15 amino acids. With 3 bases removed from V and 9 bases from J, the gap between germline ends came to 18 bases. CDR3 loop: CASSFLPGKFSEQFF. The CDR3 DNA reads as TGTGCCAGCAGTTTTCTGCCGGGGAAGTTCAGTGAGCAGTTCTTC.

This clonotype occurred a few times. This chain connects TRBV6-1 to TRBJ1-2, with D possibly TRBD1 on 5 matching bases. The CDR3 length is 15 residues. Looked up from germline, CDR1 is MNHNS and CDR2 is SASEGT. The ends were cut back, 6 bases at V and 4 bases at J, with 18 bases in the middle. The CDR3 spells CASSLSGEWGYGYTF. The DNA of the CDR3 is TGTGCCAGCAGCCTTTCGGGGGAGTGGGGCTATGGCTACACCTTC.

This clonotype showed up just a few times. This chain links TRBV3-1 with TRBJ1-1; D perhaps matches TRBD1 (5 bases). Germline lookup yields CDR1 LGHDT and CDR2 YNNKEL (reference sequence). There are 16 residues in the CDR3. V lost 3 bases to trimming and J lost 2 bases, with 16 bases between them. CDR3 DNA: TGTGCCAGCAGCCAGGCACAGGAGCTCGTAAACACTGAAGCTTTCTTT. Translated, it gives CASSQAQELVNTEAFF.